These T cell receptor beta chains were read from a single sample in a study of T cells in Graves' hyperthyroidism and ophthalmopathy. TCRdb used MiXCR to reprocess the multiplex PCR reads, holding one entry per CDR3 protein. The data hold roughly 560,000 distinct CDR3 sequences, with about 15% observed a single time. The sample consisted of blood. These TCRs come from a woman aged 35 to 49 with Graves' ophthalmopathy. Each CDR3 is given with its conserved first and last residue. A D gene is named only where the DNA matches it firmly. Expanded clones are given a class, and other clones once, few, many or no size at all.

V	size	J	D	length	CDR3	DNA
TRBV7-9	many	TRBJ1-2	-	12	CASSLPAEGYTF	TGTGCCAGCAGCTTACCAGCGGAGGGCTACACCTTC
TRBV27	many	TRBJ1-5	-	14	CASSFAPSNQPQHF	TGTGCCAGCAGTTTCGCCCCCAGCAATCAGCCCCAGCATTTT
TRBV2	many	TRBJ1-1	-	13	CASSEALGAEAFF	TGTGCCAGCAGTGAAGCCCTGGGGGCTGAAGCTTTCTTT
TRBV19	many	TRBJ1-3	-	14	CASSKPDGGNTIYF	TGTGCCAGTAGTAAGCCGGACGGTGGAAACACCATATATTTT
TRBV10-3	many	TRBJ2-5	-	11	CATAGSETQYF	TGTGCCACGGCGGGGTCGGAGACCCAGTACTTC
TRBV20-1	many	TRBJ2-7	TRBD1	14	CSARAGTGYYEQYF	TGCAGTGCTAGAGCCGGGACAGGGTACTACGAGCAGTACTTC
TRBV5-1	many	TRBJ2-7	-	17	CASPPHVGAFGRHEQYF	TGCGCCAGCCCTCCCCACGTGGGGGCATTCGGGAGGCACGAGCAGTACTTC
TRBV6-2/TRBV6-3	-	TRBJ2-4	TRBD2	18	CASSGLAGSVSAKNIQYF	TGTGCCAGCAGTGGTCTAGCGGGAAGTGTCTCGGCCAAAAACATTCAGTACTTC
TRBV6-5	many	TRBJ1-1	TRBD1	17	CASSFGSIPGQGSEAFF	TGTGCCAGCAGTTTCGGGAGTATACCGGGACAGGGGTCTGAAGCTTTCTTT
TRBV29-1	few	TRBJ2-2	TRBD2	14	CSVDTTSGAGELFF	TGCAGCGTTGATACGACTAGCGGGGCCGGGGAGCTGTTTTTT
TRBV6-1	many	TRBJ2-1	TRBD2	15	CASSPGLAGLNEQFF	TGTGCCAGCAGTCCGGGACTAGCGGGACTCAATGAGCAGTTCTTC